The next 31 T cell receptor beta chains were all read from a single sample in a study of breast tumors, draining lymph nodes, adjacent tissues. The lymph nodes were axillary draining lymph nodes from breast cancer patients. MiXCR, run by TCRdb on the multiplex PCR reads, gives a single entry per CDR3 protein. The table lists approximately 190,000 distinct CDR3 sequences, about 32% of them singletons. Sample: axillary lymph node tissue. The receptors were gathered from a female donor with breast cancer. Some clones in this sample may be carry-over from other donors' samples.

The V and J genes are TRBV28 and TRBJ2-5; 7 bases fit TRBD1. V shed 5 bases and J 3 bases; nucleotides not matched to a gene: 12. The CDR3 runs 16 residues. Germline CDR1 reads MDHEN; CDR2 reads SYDVKM. The CDR3 protein is CASSPLTGNGEETQYF. Written as DNA, the CDR3 is TGTGCCAGCAGTCCCCTGACAGGGAACGGAGAAGAGACCCAGTACTTC.

The chain recombines TRBV20-1 with TRBJ1-1; D might be TRBD1 (6 bases). Germline V CDR1 and CDR2: DFQATT, SNEGSKA (reference sequence). The V and J ends lost 5 bases and 7 bases respectively, with 17 bases between them. This CDR3 spans 13 amino acids. CDR3 sequence reads: CSAPPTGADEAFF. As DNA, the CDR3 is TGCAGTGCTCCTCCGACAGGAGCCGATGAAGCTTTCTTT.

In its sample, this clonotype was seen many times. The CDR3: CASSLDHIRAGLAYTGELFF. CDR3 nucleotides: TGTGCCAGCAGTTTAGACCACATACGGGCGGGACTAGCGTACACCGGGGAGCTGTTTTTT. The chain couples TRBV12-3 or TRBV12-4 to TRBJ2-2, with 10 bases identical to TRBD2. The CDR3 length is 20 residues. The trim removed 1 base at V and 3 bases at J, leaving 14 bases unmatched.

The chain employs TRBV10-3 and TRBJ1-6; tentative D call: TRBD1 (6 bases). Trimming pared 5 bases from V and 5 bases from J, leaving 10 bases between. CDR3 length: 14 residues. The germline gives CDR1 ENHRY, CDR2 SYGVKD. The CDR3 region has the DNA TGTGCCATCAGTCGGACAGCTGATAATTCACCCCTCCACTTT. Amino acids: CAISRTADNSPLHF.

In its sample, this clonotype was seen many times. The chain has TRBV2 and TRBJ2-5; TRBD1 matches at 8 bases. CDR1 is SNHLY, CDR2 FYNNEI, per germline. The CDR3 covers 14 residues. After removal of 4 bases from V and 4 bases from J, the junction contained 5 bases not matched to a gene. Here the CDR3 reads CASSGRTGLETQYF. CDR3 nucleotide sequence: TGTGCCAGCAGTGGACGGACAGGGCTAGAGACCCAGTACTTC.

This clonotype was counted many times. The chain links TRBV9 to TRBJ2-3, with D perhaps matching TRBD2 (6 bases). Germline V gene sequence: CDR1 SGDLS, CDR2 YYNGEE. The V and J ends lost 3 bases and 2 bases respectively, with 16 bases between them. This CDR3 has 16 amino acids. This chain's CDR3 is CASSARTGTSTDTQYF. The CDR3 nucleotides are TGTGCCAGCAGCGCAAGAACCGGGACTTCCACAGATACGCAGTATTTT.

This clonotype was detected ten times or more. The chain links TRBV6-1 to TRBJ2-1, with 7 bases aligning to TRBD2. There are 13 residues in the CDR3. Germline V gives CDR1 MNHNS, CDR2 SASEGT. Trimming at V came to 6 bases and at J to 8 bases, leaving 7 bases not matched to a gene. The CDR3 coding sequence is TGTGCCAGCAGCGGTGGGAGGGTCGATGAGCAGTTCTTC. It translates to CASSGGRVDEQFF.

The chain uses TRBV20-1 and TRBJ1-4, with 9 bases fitting TRBD1. Unmatched junction bases numbered 7, after V lost 4 bases and J lost 7 bases. The CDR3 is 14 amino acids. Germline-derived CDR1 and CDR2 are DFQATT and SNEGSKA (reference sequence). The CDR3 region has the DNA TGCAGTGCTAAGGGACAGGGTCGTAGTGAAAAACTGTTTTTT. Amino acids: CSAKGQGRSEKLFF.

The rearrangement links TRBV5-5 to TRBJ2-7; D is perhaps TRBD2 (6 bases). CDR1 is SGHKS and CDR2 is YYEKEE in the germline V gene (reference sequence). V lost 4 bases to trimming and J lost 3 bases, with 23 bases between them. The CDR3 loop spans 17 amino acids. CDR3 loop: CASSPASSVVDLYEQYF. The CDR3 DNA reads as TGTGCCAGCAGCCCAGCTTCTAGCGTCGTTGACCTCTACGAGCAGTACTTC.

This clonotype was picked up many times. A much larger clone lies one base from this, so it may be a read error. This chain joins TRBV20-1 and TRBJ2-1; tentative D call: TRBD1 (5 bases). CDR3 length: 14 residues. Germline assignment: CDR1 DFQATT and CDR2 SNEGSKA (reference sequence). CDR3 sequence reads: CSASFRVSYTEQFF. Written as DNA, the CDR3 is TGCAGTGCTAGCTTCAGGGTCTCCTACACTGAGCAGTTCTTC.

This clonotype was recorded at least ten times. J is TRBJ2-2 and V is TRBV7-9, with a possible D match to TRBD1 (5 bases). V was shortened by 8 bases and J by 7 bases, with 17 bases between the two germline ends. This CDR3 has 14 residues. CDR1 SEHNR and CDR2 FQNEAQ come from the germline V gene (reference sequence). The CDR3 protein is CASEQAKRIGELFF. The CDR3 DNA reads TGTGCCAGCGAACAGGCGAAGCGTATCGGGGAGCTGTTTTTT.

This clonotype was observed at least ten times. This chain uses TRBV6-6 with TRBJ2-7; D gene ambiguous. This CDR3 spans 13 amino acids. Looked up from germline, CDR1 is MNHNY and CDR2 is SVGAGI (reference sequence). V was shortened by 4 bases and J by 5 bases, with 12 bases between the two germline ends. The DNA of the CDR3 is TGTGCCAGCAGTTTAGGCAGAGCCAACGAGCAGTACTTC. Protein sequence: CASSLGRANEQYF.

The chain employs TRBV7-2 and TRBJ2-7; possibly TRBD1 or TRBD2 for D (5 bases each). The CDR3 covers 15 residues. Germline V gene lookup returns CDR1 SGHTA and CDR2 FQGNSA. Trimming stripped 1 base from V and 10 bases from J, with 20 bases between. The CDR3 sequence: CASSLEAGRGQPQYF. The CDR3 region has the DNA TGTGCCAGCAGCTTAGAGGCAGGGAGAGGTCAGCCCCAGTACTTC.

This clonotype was recorded many times. The gene calls are TRBV5-6 and TRBJ1-4; D not resolved. The CDR3 has 16 amino acids. V was pared by 3 bases and J by 1 base, with 13 bases between. Germline values: CDR1 SGHDT, CDR2 YYEEEE. In DNA form, the CDR3 reads TGTGCCAGCAGCTCACAACCGACCGTAACTAATGAAAAACTGTTTTTT. Its protein is CASSSQPTVTNEKLFF.

With regard to this clonotype: Compared with germline, one end of the junction differs, possibly owing to a read error. The genes are TRBV11-3 and TRBJ1-2; tentatively, D is TRBD1 (6 bases). Germline CDR1 is SGHNT and CDR2 is YENEEA. The CDR3 contains 14 residues. The CDR3 DNA reads TGTGCCAGCAGCTTAGTTTCAGGGGCCTATGGCCACACCTTC. Encoded protein: CASSLVSGAYGHTF.

This sequence joins TRBV2 and TRBJ1-2; possibly TRBD1 for D (6 bases). The CDR3 has 12 residues. V dropped 3 bases and J dropped 8 bases, with 10 bases sitting between them. Germline V gene lookup returns CDR1 SNHLY and CDR2 FYNNEI. In nucleotides, the CDR3 is TGTGCCAGCAGTGAGCGGCAGGGGGGCTACACCTTC. Residues: CASSERQGGYTF.

The table lists this clonotype with a few counts. A read error is possible here, since a much larger clone lies one base away. V is TRBV9 and J is TRBJ2-1; 7 bases align to TRBD2. The CDR3 is 15 amino acids. From germline, CDR1 is SGDLS and CDR2 YYNGEE. The CDR3 sequence is CASSAPGGRPNEPFF. The CDR3, as DNA: TGTGCCAGCAGCGCTCCCGGCGGGAGACCCAATGAGCCGTTCTTC.

This clonotype has a count of ten or more. This chain joins TRBV20-1 and TRBJ1-2, with D unresolved. Germline V gene sequence: CDR1 DFQATT, CDR2 SNEGSKA (reference sequence). The V gene lost 3 bases and the J gene lost 4 bases, with 9 bases spanning the gap. The CDR3 runs 12 residues. The CDR3 DNA is TGCAGTGCTAGGGCCCCAAGCTATGGCTACACCTTC. It translates to CSARAPSYGYTF.

There are a few counts of this clonotype. The rearrangement joins TRBV11-2 to TRBJ2-2, with 11 bases aligning to TRBD2. This CDR3 is built from 17 residues. Losses at the gene ends were 5 bases for V and 7 bases for J; bases not matched to a gene: 12. The germline gives CDR1 SGHAT, CDR2 FQNNGV. The CDR3 region is CASSLPTSGGGIGELFF. CDR3 sequence (DNA): TGTGCCAGCAGCCTTCCCACTAGCGGGGGCGGTATCGGGGAGCTGTTTTTT.

This clonotype was seen only a few times. The gene calls are TRBV25-1 and TRBJ1-1; TRBD1 might be the D (5 bases). V lost 4 bases and J 5 bases, leaving 14 bases between the germline ends. Per the germline V gene, CDR1 is MGHDK and CDR2 is SYGVNS. The CDR3 extends over 14 amino acids. The CDR3, as DNA: TGTGCCAGCAGTGTGGCAGGGTTGCTAACTGAAGCTTTCTTT. Translation: CASSVAGLLTEAFF. The full variable domain, in which reference TRBV25-1 and TRBJ1-1 provide the parts outside the CDR3, is EADIYQTPRYLVIGTGKKITLECSQTMGHDKMYWYQQDPGMELHLIHYSYGVNSTEKGDLSSESTVSRIRTEHFPLTLESARPSHTSQYLCASSVAGLLTEAFFGQGTRLTVV.

As to this clonotype: The junction and the germline gene differ at one end; a read error may be behind it. J is TRBJ2-1 and V is TRBV12-3 or TRBV12-4; D possibly matches TRBD1 or TRBD2 (7 bases each). The CDR3 totals 14 residues. The CDR3 protein is CACSYQGGDSVQFF. In DNA, the CDR3 is TGTGCCTGCAGTTACCAGGGAGGGGACAGTGTGCAGTTCTTC.

V usage is TRBV20-1 and J usage is TRBJ1-2; perhaps TRBD1 as D (5 bases). Germline V gene data show CDR1 as DFQATT and CDR2 as SNEGSKA (reference sequence). This CDR3 has 15 amino acids. V was shortened by 1 base and J by 3 bases, with 15 bases between the two germline ends. For the CDR3, the DNA is TGCAGTGCTAGAGGATGGCAGGGACGTTACTATGGCTACACCTTC. Its protein is CSARGWQGRYYGYTF.

This clonotype was counted many times. The chain carries TRBV2 and TRBJ2-3, with 7 bases aligning to TRBD2. V lost 5 bases, J lost 2 bases, and 4 bases stayed unmatched. From germline, CDR1 is SNHLY and CDR2 FYNNEI. The CDR3 covers 14 residues. CDR3 protein: CASSRDYTTDTQYF. The DNA for the CDR3 is TGTGCCAGCAGTCGGGACTATACCACAGATACGCAGTATTTT.

On this clonotype: A much larger clonotype is one base distant, so this may be a read error. This chain connects TRBV20-1 to TRBJ2-1; TRBD2 agrees at 11 bases. The CDR3 has 15 residues. Trimming took 4 bases from V and 13 from J; bases not matched to a gene: 15. Germline V gene sequence: CDR1 DFQATT, CDR2 SNEGSKA (reference sequence). CDR3 sequence reads: CSATLSTSGTKPQFF. CDR3 nucleotide sequence: TGCAGTGCTACCCTCTCGACTAGCGGGACTAAACCACAGTTCTTC.

This clonotype was detected ten times or more. This chain uses TRBV4-3 with TRBJ1-3; no definite D call. The germline gives CDR1 LGHNA, CDR2 YSLEER. CDR3 length: 13 amino acids. Trimming left V 4 bases short and J 3 bases short, with 7 bases between. CDR3 nucleotides: TGCGCCAGCAGCCTAAAGGGTGGAAACACCATATATTTT. Encoded protein: CASSLKGGNTIYF.

This clonotype came up many times. The V call is TRBV4-1, the J call TRBJ1-3, with TRBD1 identical over 12 bases. The CDR3 is made up of 17 amino acids. With V trimmed by 2 bases and J by 3 bases, 5 bases remained unmatched. Germline CDR1 and CDR2: MGHRA and YSYEKL. CDR3 DNA sequence: TGCGCCAGCAGCCAAAAGGGACAGGGGGCGAGTGGAAACACCATATATTTT. Translation: CASSQKGQGASGNTIYF.

As for this clonotype: Likely a read error: the CDR3 ends without its conserved phenylalanine or tryptophan. The chain carries TRBV19 and TRBJ2-4, with a possible D match to TRBD2 (6 bases). The germline V gene has CDR1 LNHDA and CDR2 SQIVND (reference sequence). V lost 5 bases, J lost 0 bases, and 14 bases lay in between. This CDR3 region has 16 residues. The CDR3 DNA sequence: TGTGCCAGTAGTCCCGGGACTTTCTTAGCCAAAAACATTCAGTACTCC. Translation gives CASSPGTFLAKNIQYS.

This clonotype was seen ten or more times. This chain uses TRBV5-6 with TRBJ2-2; 7 nucleotides align to TRBD2. The ends lost 0 bases at V and 3 bases at J; junction bases unmatched: 2. The CDR3 sequence is 15 residues long. CDR1 is SGHDT, CDR2 YYEEEE, per germline. The DNA of the CDR3 is TGTGCCAGCAGCTTGGTTGCGGGAGACACCGGGGAGCTGTTTTTT. It codes for CASSLVAGDTGELFF.

This clonotype has ten or more counts. The rearrangement uses TRBV5-1 and TRBJ2-1; 10 bases align to TRBD2. Per germline, CDR1 SGHRS and CDR2 YFSETQ. The CDR3 runs 21 residues. Germline trimming cut 4 bases from V and 3 bases from J; bases unmatched to any gene: 22. CDR3 loop: CASSPGECPRRTSGNYNEQFF. Here the CDR3 DNA reads TGCGCCAGCAGCCCAGGCGAGTGTCCTAGACGTACTAGCGGGAACTACAATGAGCAGTTCTTC.

This clonotype was counted many times. CDR3 region: CSAVGTSGGPGETQYF. As DNA, the CDR3 is TGCAGTGCTGTGGGGACTAGCGGGGGTCCCGGGGAGACCCAGTACTTC. J is TRBJ2-5 and V is TRBV20-1, with 14 bases identical to TRBD2. After removal of 5 bases from V and 5 bases from J, the junction contained 10 bases not matched to a gene. This CDR3 is built from 16 residues. CDR1 is DFQATT, CDR2 SNEGSKA, per germline (reference sequence).

This rearrangement joins TRBV7-3 to TRBJ2-1; 10 positions agree with TRBD2. CDR3 length: 15 residues. Germline CDR1 is SGHTA and CDR2 is FQGTGA. V lost 4 bases, J lost 8 bases, and 8 bases stayed unmatched. This CDR3 reads CASSSGAGGRYEQFF. CDR3 nucleotides: TGTGCCAGCAGCTCAGGAGCGGGAGGGCGATATGAGCAGTTCTTC.